This T cell receptor (beta chain) was recovered during a study of blood T cell repertoires in COVID-19. Study-level information: The United States, Italy and Spain supplied acute and convalescent COVID-19 samples. The analysed material was cDNA or gDNA that came from T cells, B-cell-depleted T cells, or PBMCs.

This clone turned up a few times. In the authors' workflow: The authors estimated nucleated cell counts from reference gene primer amplification. Some clones are missing from TCRdb's copy, which holds only in-frame ones; the method was immunoSEQ multiplex PCR. For V, J and clone size, that table is used; D and trimming come from the DNA. The table shows some 390,000 clones, with around 84% occurring only once. This CDR3 comprises 14 residues. Germline CDR1 SEHNR, CDR2 FQNEAQ (reference sequence). Trimming cost V 6 bases and J 0 bases, with 11 bases left between them. The sample was peripheral blood. This sequence joins TRBV7-9 and TRBJ1-2; no clear D. This TCR derives from a human donor in a cohort sampled during active COVID-19. The CDR3 reads CASSRHVSNYGYTF. The CDR3 bases are TGTGCCAGCAGTCGACATGTTTCTAACTATGGCTACACCTTC.